This passage covers 16 T cell receptor beta chains from one sample sequenced in a study of OX40 agonist ivuxolimab in advanced cancers. Method: immunoSEQ multiplex PCR; TCRdb's copy keeps in-frame clones and lacks some. This table holds 60,000 to 85,000 clones, around 92% found once. The material was CD4+ or CD8+ T cells sorted from blood, obtained in a trial of the OX40 agonist ivuxolimab. These receptors came from an adult with an advanced solid tumor such as melanoma, head and neck, liver or kidney cancer.

V and J are TRBV14 and TRBJ1-1, with D unresolved. The V and J ends lost 0 bases and 5 bases respectively, with 10 bases between them. The CDR3 has 14 residues. Germline lookup yields CDR1 SGHDN and CDR2 FVKESK. CDR3 amino acids: CASSQDTAATEAFF. The CDR3 DNA is TGTGCCAGCAGCCAAGATACGGCGGCAACTGAAGCTTTCTTT.

This chain links TRBV7-9 with TRBJ1-4, with D unclear. The CDR3 runs to 14 residues. The germline gives CDR1 SEHNR, CDR2 FQNEAQ (reference sequence). Between the trimmed V and J ends, which lost 2 bases and 4 bases, there was a span of 8 bases. The DNA for the CDR3 is TGTGCCAGCAGCTTACTCAGTTATAATGAAAAACTGTTTTTT. Translated, it gives CASSLLSYNEKLFF.

Details on this clone: A much larger clone differs by one base, so this may be a read error. The chain has TRBV7-2 and TRBJ2-2; 7 bases match TRBD1. The CDR3 has 14 residues. V shed 11 bases, J shed 2 bases, and the junction held 8 bases outside the gene matches. The germline V gene has CDR1 SGHTA and CDR2 FQGNSA. The CDR3 region has the DNA TGTGCCGGCAACCGGGACAGTAACACCGGGGAGCTGTTTTTT. It codes for CAGNRDSNTGELFF.

The table lists this clone with a count of one. The DNA for the CDR3 is TGTGCCAGCAGTTCCCCGGGGGGACGTCGCGAGCAGTACTTC. Residues: CASSSPGGRREQYF. The rearrangement links TRBV6-6 to TRBJ2-7, with TRBD2 matching over 7 bases. This CDR3 comprises 14 residues. Germline values: CDR1 MNHNY, CDR2 SVGAGI (reference sequence). With 4 bases clipped from V and 6 bases from J, the junction kept 9 bases outside the gene matches.

The chain links TRBV11-2 to TRBJ2-5, with D perhaps matching TRBD1 (6 bases). Germline CDR1 reads SGHAT; CDR2 reads FQNNGV. The CDR3 is 13 amino acids. V was shortened by 5 bases and J by 4 bases, with 11 bases between the two germline ends. CDR3 protein: CASSPTGLETQYF. DNA for the CDR3: TGTGCCAGCAGCCCGACAGGTTTAGAGACCCAGTACTTC. Drawing the rest from reference TRBV11-2 and TRBJ2-5, the complete variable domain is EAGVAQSPRYKIIEKRQSVAFWCNPISGHATLYWYQQILGQGPKLLIQFQNNGVVDDSQLPKDRFSAERLKGVDSTLKIQPAKLEDSAVYLCASSPTGLETQYFGPGTRLLVL.

The rearrangement joins TRBV5-1 to TRBJ2-7; TRBD2 matches 10 bases. CDR3 length: 15 residues. V was clipped by 0 bases and J by 3 bases; unmatched bases: 3. The V gene's germline CDR1 is SGHRS and CDR2 YFSETQ. CDR3 protein: CASSLEASGGYEQYF. The CDR3 DNA reads TGCGCCAGCAGCTTGGAAGCTAGCGGGGGCTACGAGCAGTACTTC.

The rearrangement uses TRBV19 and TRBJ2-1, with no clear D. Trimming shortened V by 3 bases and J by 8 bases, and 8 bases separated the two germline ends. Germline V gene data show CDR1 as LNHDA and CDR2 as SQIVND (reference sequence). This CDR3 contains 12 residues. The CDR3 protein is CASSIRTDEQFF. The CDR3 DNA reads TGTGCCAGTAGTATTCGAACCGATGAGCAGTTCTTC.

This chain joins TRBV5-1 and TRBJ2-3; D unclear. Germline V gene lookup returns CDR1 SGHRS and CDR2 YFSETQ. V dropped 0 bases and J dropped 4 bases, with 9 bases sitting between them. This CDR3 is built from 14 residues. The CDR3 region is CASSLVRSADTQYF. DNA of the CDR3: TGCGCCAGCAGCTTGGTCAGGTCGGCAGATACGCAGTATTTT.

V usage is TRBV28 and J usage is TRBJ2-7; tentatively, D is TRBD1 or TRBD2 (5 bases each). The CDR3 runs to 15 residues. With 5 bases removed from V and 2 bases from J, the gap between germline ends came to 16 bases. Germline values: CDR1 MDHEN, CDR2 SYDVKM. CDR3 protein: CASSGPGRLTYEQYF. The CDR3 DNA sequence: TGTGCCAGCAGTGGTCCGGGACGACTTACCTACGAGCAGTACTTC.

The V and J genes are TRBV19 and TRBJ2-3, with unresolved D. The V gene's germline CDR1 is LNHDA and CDR2 SQIVND (reference sequence). V was clipped by 5 bases and J by 2 bases, with 14 bases between them. This CDR3 has 15 residues. CDR3 residues: CASSRLRALTDTQYF. As DNA, the CDR3 is TGTGCCAGTAGTCGACTCCGCGCCCTCACAGATACGCAGTATTTT.

The chain links TRBV28 to TRBJ1-5, with a weak D call TRBD1 (5 bases). Germline V gene sequence: CDR1 MDHEN, CDR2 SYDVKM. The V end lost 5 bases, the J end lost 1 base, and 15 bases lay between the germline ends. The CDR3 extends over 16 amino acids. As DNA, the CDR3 is TGTGCCAGCAGTCCCGGGGGGGAGGGCAGCAATCAGCCCCAGCATTTT. This translates into CASSPGGEGSNQPQHF.

V is TRBV6-5 and J is TRBJ1-3, with D possibly TRBD1 on 5 matching bases. Germline V gene data show CDR1 as MNHEY and CDR2 as SVGAGI. Trimming stripped 0 bases from V and 4 bases from J, with 10 bases between. The CDR3 extends over 15 amino acids. The CDR3 protein is CASSYSRQKGNTIYF. CDR3 coding DNA: TGTGCCAGCAGTTACTCGAGACAGAAGGGAAACACCATATATTTT.

On this clone itself: The germline gene is not matched at one end of the junction; a read error may be the cause. Different DNA sequences within this sample yield the same CDR3. The chain employs TRBV2 and TRBJ1-3; 8 bases are shared with TRBD1. The CDR3 runs 12 residues. The germline V gene encodes CDR1 SNHLY and CDR2 FYNNEI. The CDR3 nucleotides are TGTGCCAGCAGGACAGGGGTAAACACCATATACTTT. It is translated as CASRTGVNTIYF.

V usage is TRBV11-3 and J usage is TRBJ2-7, with unresolved D. The V end lost 0 bases, the J end lost 7 bases, and 4 bases lay between the germline ends. There are 11 residues in the CDR3. The V gene's germline CDR1 is SGHNT and CDR2 YENEEA. The CDR3 DNA sequence: TGTGCCAGCAGCTTAGACGGGGAGCAGTACTTC. Protein: CASSLDGEQYF.

The rearrangement joins TRBV7-8 to TRBJ2-3; tentative D call: TRBD1 (5 bases). The V end was cut by 1 base, the J end by 0 bases, with 11 bases between. The CDR3 is made up of 16 amino acids. The germline V gene has CDR1 SGHVS and CDR2 FQNEAQ. CDR3 bases: TGTGCCAGCAGCTTAGTTTACAGGCTGAGCACAGATACGCAGTATTTT. Translation: CASSLVYRLSTDTQYF. Looking up the rest from reference TRBV7-8 and TRBJ2-3 gives the full variable domain: GAGVSQSPRYKVAKRGQDVALRCDPISGHVSLFWYQQALGQGPEFLTYFQNEAQLDKSGLPSDRFFAERPEGSVSTLKIQRTQQEDSAVYLCASSLVYRLSTDTQYFGPGTRLTVL.

This chain connects TRBV7-6 to TRBJ2-3, with D possibly TRBD1 on 5 matching bases. With 1 base removed from V and 6 bases from J, the gap between germline ends came to 17 bases. CDR3 size: 16 residues. Germline lookup yields CDR1 SGHVS and CDR2 FNYEAQ. DNA for the CDR3: TGTGCCAGCAGCTTAGGGGGCCAGCACCTTAAGGATACGCAGTATTTT. The encoded protein is CASSLGGQHLKDTQYF.